This T cell receptor (beta chain) originates from a study of shared clonotypes between healthy human individuals. Study observations and caveats: Compared with memory subsets, naive subsets generally had larger estimated richness. The naive CD4 repertoires of a few donors were compared, and roughly 5% of clonotypes were shared.

Naive CD45RA+ and memory CD45RA-negative subsets were split from CD4+ cells. This clone was counted a single time. Its antigen is still unknown. The ends were cut back, 1 base at V and 0 bases at J, with 13 bases in the middle. The germline CDR1 and CDR2 sequences are SEHNR and FQNEAQ (reference sequence). This CDR3 is built from 17 residues. Genomic DNA of each subset was evenly split across several immunoSEQ plates. Only in-frame clones appear in the TCRdb table, and some are missing; sequencing was by immunoSEQ multiplex PCR. The sample consists of a few million clones, around 94% of them appearing once.

This chain connects TRBV7-9 to TRBJ2-4; D is uncertain. The sequencing input was naive CD4+ T cells sorted from blood. Subset: CD45RA+ positively selected. The clonotype originates from a man aged 18 to 29 in good health. In DNA form, the CDR3 reads TGTGCCAGCAGCTTAGGGGGAACAGTGCTAGCCAAAAACATTCAGTACTTC. Translation: CASSLGGTVLAKNIQYF.